This T cell receptor (beta chain) emerged from a study of healthy donors' naive CD4 and CD8 T cells. The CDR3 has 14 amino acids. V lost 4 bases to trimming and J lost 0 bases, with 7 bases between them. Germline CDR1 SNHLY, CDR2 FYNNEI. Each TCR library used 400 to 600 ng of total RNA and a linear amplification protocol. TCRdb re-called the reads through MiXCR, storing one row per CDR3 protein. Seen here are roughly 200,000 distinct CDR3 sequences, about four fifths observed once, and the top ten hold roughly 2.3%. The rearrangement links TRBV2 to TRBJ1-5; D uncertain. Sequenced sample: naive CD4+ and CD8+ T cells sorted from blood, pooled from several donors. This TCR came from a pool of human donors in good health; the sample pools cells from several healthy donors. CDR3 in amino acids: CASSGGDSNQPQHF. The CDR3 DNA is TGTGCCAGCAGTGGGGGTGATAGCAATCAGCCCCAGCATTTT.